One and the same sample provided the 16 T cell receptor beta chains below, sequenced in a study of blood T cell repertoires in COVID-19. The table came from immunoSEQ multiplex PCR; TCRdb's copy has only in-frame clones and leaves some out. The top ten clones hold 1.5% to 2% of a sample with tens of thousands of clones, 86% of them seen once. The sample was peripheral blood. Receptor source: a man between 25 and 39 years old with acute or convalescent COVID-19.

The V call is TRBV5-1, the J call TRBJ2-5; 8 nucleotides agree with TRBD1. This CDR3 region has 15 residues. Trimming removed 4 bases from V and 5 bases from J; junction bases left unmatched: 10. CDR1 and CDR2 (germline): SGHRS, YFSETQ. CDR3 DNA sequence: TGCGCCAGCAGCAGTCGGACAGGGAGAGGGGAGACCCAGTACTTC. Its protein product is CASSSRTGRGETQYF.

This chain links TRBV5-8 with TRBJ2-5; D perhaps matches TRBD2 (5 bases). The CDR3 is made up of 15 amino acids. With 2 bases removed from V and 3 bases from J, the gap between germline ends came to 14 bases. The germline gives CDR1 SGHTS, CDR2 YDEGEE. The CDR3 nucleotides are TGTGCCAGCAGCTTTAGTGGTTTGCGGGAAGAGACCCAGTACTTC. Amino acids: CASSFSGLREETQYF.

CDR3 bases: TGTGCCAGCAGCCCCGGGACTAGCGGGAGGAATGAGCAGTTCTTC. Protein: CASSPGTSGRNEQFF. The V and J genes are TRBV13 and TRBJ2-1; 15 positions agree with TRBD2. Losses at the gene ends were 5 bases for V and 7 bases for J; bases not matched to a gene: 3. This CDR3 spans 15 amino acids. Germline V gene data show CDR1 as PRHDT and CDR2 as FYEKMQ (reference sequence).

The chain has TRBV9 and TRBJ2-7, with TRBD1 as a possible D gene (5 bases). From germline, CDR1 is SGDLS and CDR2 YYNGEE. V was cut by 7 bases and J by 2 bases, with 16 bases left in between. The CDR3 is 14 amino acids. The CDR3 sequence: CASSNPRGTYEQYF. The CDR3 DNA reads as TGTGCCAGCTCCAATCCTAGGGGTACCTACGAGCAGTACTTC.

This chain joins TRBV6-2 or TRBV6-3 and TRBJ2-2; 14 nucleotides agree with TRBD2. There are 20 residues in the CDR3. Germline CDR1 reads MNHEY; CDR2 reads SVGEGT. The V and J ends lost 2 bases and 3 bases, in that order; junction bases with no gene match: 11. The DNA for the CDR3 is TGTGCCAGCAGTTACCCTGGACTAGCGGGAGGTGGTGCGCACACCGGGGAGCTGTTTTTT. Amino acid sequence: CASSYPGLAGGGAHTGELFF.

The J gene is TRBJ1-2, the V gene TRBV3-1 (or the pseudogene TRBV3-2), with TRBD1 identical over 7 bases. The ends lost 1 base at V and 10 bases at J; junction bases unmatched: 6. There are 13 residues in the CDR3. CDR1 is LGHDT, CDR2 YNNKEL, per germline (reference sequence). CDR3 nucleotide sequence: TGTGCCAGCAGCCAAGGGGACAGAGACCCCTACACCTTC. As protein: CASSQGDRDPYTF.

The rearrangement links TRBV7-2 to TRBJ2-5; 10 nucleotides agree with TRBD1. Looked up from germline, CDR1 is SGHTA and CDR2 is FQGNSA. After removal of 7 bases from V and 5 bases from J, the junction contained 10 bases not matched to a gene. The CDR3 totals 15 residues. CDR3 sequence reads: CASTSGTGVWETQYF. CDR3 DNA sequence: TGTGCCAGCACCTCGGGGACAGGGGTGTGGGAGACCCAGTACTTC.

V gene TRBV5-1 combines with J gene TRBJ1-5; TRBD1 agrees at 9 bases. V trimming: 4 bases; J trimming: 6 bases; junction bases outside the gene matches: 5. Germline loops: CDR1 SGHRS, CDR2 YFSETQ. The CDR3 is made up of 14 amino acids. CDR3 amino acids: CASSEGQGGQPQHF. In nucleotides, the CDR3 is TGCGCCAGCAGCGAGGGACAGGGAGGTCAGCCCCAGCATTTT.

The chain has TRBV14 and TRBJ2-2, with D possibly TRBD2 on 5 matching bases. V dropped 0 bases and J dropped 7 bases, with 15 bases sitting between them. The CDR3 covers 16 residues. Germline-derived CDR1 and CDR2 are SGHDN and FVKESK. Written as DNA, the CDR3 is TGTGCCAGCAGCCAAGATCCATTCGGGGTTGGCGGGGAGCTGTTTTTT. Protein sequence: CASSQDPFGVGGELFF. Full variable domain (rest looked up from reference TRBV14 and TRBJ2-2): EAGVTQFPSHSVIEKGQTVTLRCDPISGHDNLYWYRRVMGKEIKFLLHFVKESKQDESGMPNNRFLAERTGGTYSTLKVQPAELEDSGVYFCASSQDPFGVGGELFFGEGSRLTVL.

This rearrangement joins TRBV2 to TRBJ1-3; 7 positions match TRBD1. The CDR3 totals 14 residues. V shed 4 bases, J shed 4 bases, and the junction held 4 bases outside the gene matches. Germline CDR1 is SNHLY and CDR2 is FYNNEI. The CDR3 protein is CASSVLQGGNTIYF. CDR3 in DNA: TGTGCCAGCAGTGTCTTACAGGGGGGAAACACCATATATTTT.

This clone occurred a few times. The J gene is TRBJ2-3, the V gene TRBV6-4; 10 bases line up with TRBD2. The CDR3 is made up of 15 amino acids. Germline CDR1 is MRHNA and CDR2 is SNTAGT. V lost 3 bases and J lost 1; bases outside the gene matches: 1. CDR3 sequence (DNA): TGTGCCAGCAGTGAGGGGACTAGCGGCACAGATACGCAGTATTTT. It yields the protein CASSEGTSGTDTQYF.

The V gene is TRBV7-2, the J gene TRBJ1-1; D gene ambiguous. CDR1 is SGHTA and CDR2 is FQGNSA in the germline V gene. V lost 3 bases and J 0 bases, leaving 11 bases between the germline ends. The CDR3 extends over 15 amino acids. The CDR3 sequence: CASSFNRGLNTEAFF. DNA for the CDR3: TGTGCCAGCAGCTTTAATCGGGGATTGAACACTGAAGCTTTCTTT.

The chain joins TRBV6-1 to TRBJ2-7; 7 nucleotides agree with TRBD1. V gave up 3 bases and J gave up 0 bases; unmatched junction bases: 2. The CDR3 has 14 amino acids. The germline V gene encodes CDR1 MNHNS and CDR2 SASEGT. The CDR3 DNA sequence: TGTGCCAGCAGTGATTGGGACAGCTCCTACGAGCAGTACGTC. It yields the protein CASSDWDSSYEQYV.

This chain connects TRBV19 to TRBJ1-5; a possible D gene is TRBD1 (5 bases). Germline lookup yields CDR1 LNHDA and CDR2 SQIVND (reference sequence). This CDR3 spans 14 amino acids. Trimming stripped 3 bases from V and 4 bases from J, with 10 bases between. The CDR3 spells CASSIQTENQPQHF. DNA for the CDR3: TGTGCCAGTAGTATCCAGACAGAAAATCAGCCCCAGCATTTT.

This chain links TRBV6-5 with TRBJ2-1, with no clear D. Trimming cost V 4 bases and J 8 bases, with 15 bases left between them. CDR3 length: 14 amino acids. CDR1 and CDR2 from the germline V gene are MNHEY and SVGAGI. DNA for the CDR3: TGTGCCAGCAGTTTTCAAAGAGGTGTCGATGAGCAGTTCTTC. It translates to CASSFQRGVDEQFF.

The V and J genes are TRBV7-6 and TRBJ1-6; no clear D gene. Trimming removed 5 bases at V and 8 bases at J, with 10 bases between. Germline lookup yields CDR1 SGHVS and CDR2 FNYEAQ. The CDR3 totals 13 residues. CDR3 sequence (DNA): TGTGCCAGCAGCACTAGTTCTGATTCACCCCTCCACTTT. The encoded protein is CASSTSSDSPLHF.